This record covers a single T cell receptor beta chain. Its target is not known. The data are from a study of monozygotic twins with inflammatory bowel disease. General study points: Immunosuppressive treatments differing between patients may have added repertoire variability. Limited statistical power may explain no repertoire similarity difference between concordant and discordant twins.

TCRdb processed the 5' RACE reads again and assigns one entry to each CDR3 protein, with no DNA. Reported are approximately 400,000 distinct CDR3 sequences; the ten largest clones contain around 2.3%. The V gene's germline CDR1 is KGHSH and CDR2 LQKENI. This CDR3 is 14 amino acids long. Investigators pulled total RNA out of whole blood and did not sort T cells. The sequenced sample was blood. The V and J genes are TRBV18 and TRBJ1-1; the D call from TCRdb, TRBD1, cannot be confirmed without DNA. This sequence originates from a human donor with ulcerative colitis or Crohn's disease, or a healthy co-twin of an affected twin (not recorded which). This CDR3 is CASSPSGGGGEAFF. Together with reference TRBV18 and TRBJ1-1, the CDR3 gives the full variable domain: NAGVMQNPRHLVRRRGQEARLRCSPMKGHSHVYWYRQLPEEGLKFMVYLQKENIIDESGMPKERFSAEFPKEGPSILRIQQVVRGDSAAYFCASSPSGGGGEAFFGQGTRLTVV.